This TCR beta chain was identified during a study of T-cell reconstitution after alpha-beta-depleted transplantation in children. General study points: After transplant, at about two months, alpha-beta T cells were reportedly derived from several hundred expanded graft clones. A year had passed since transplant, and T-cell counts and diversity by then came mostly from newly produced T cells.

This CDR3 contains 16 residues. CDR1 and CDR2 (germline): SGHAT, FQNNGV. The V segment lost 5 bases and the J segment 4 bases; nucleotides outside the gene matches: 8. The TCRbeta library incorporated unique molecular identifiers. Using its own MiXCR run on the PCR reads, TCRdb lists one record per CDR3 protein. The table has 200,000 to 250,000 distinct CDR3 sequences, under 9.5% seen once. This clonotype was detected ten times or more. Its antigen is currently unknown. The sample in question was PBMCs, mostly from graft donor cells, obtained 180 days after TCRalphabeta/CD19-depleted stem cell transplant. The receptor comes from a male patient younger than 18 who had a stem cell transplant for acute lymphoblastic leukemia, so the T cells may come from the graft donor. The chain uses TRBV11-2 and TRBJ2-5; 12 bases map to TRBD1. The CDR3 DNA reads TGTGCCAGCAGCCAGGGGGACAGGGGGCTGGGAGAGACCCAGTACTTC. It yields the protein CASSQGDRGLGETQYF.